This T cell receptor beta chain was recovered during a study of cytomegalovirus exposure and HLA in healthy donors. On the study more broadly: The roughly 700 first-cohort repertoires shared a platform with the roughly 110 validation repertoires, as reported in a later analysis.

Notes on this clone: What it recognizes is unknown.

Assay: immunoSEQ multiplex PCR; the TCRdb copy retains only in-frame clones and omits some. The sample has 250,000 to 350,000 clones, 75% to 90% seen once. General observations from the study: Rare sequences made up most TCRs, while some public TCRs were found in many donors. In vitro assays verified that three CMV-associated chains recognized CMV antigens specifically. Cytomegalovirus association was listed for 170 or so TCR beta chains.

Specimen: PBMCs. The source is a woman aged 25 to 45 in good health and CMV-seropositive.

As DNA, the CDR3 is TGTGCCAGCAGCGCGACCGGGACAGGGTGGTACGAGCAGTACTTC. Its translation: CASSATGTGWYEQYF. The J gene is TRBJ2-7, the V gene TRBV9; TRBD1 aligns across 9 bases. CDR1 and CDR2 (germline): SGDLS, YYNGEE. This CDR3 has 15 amino acids. With V trimmed by 3 bases and J by 4 bases, 8 bases remained unmatched. Full variable domain (rest looked up from reference TRBV9 and TRBJ2-7): DSGVTQTPKHLITATGQRVTLRCSPRSGDLSVYWYQQSLDQGLQFLIQYYNGEERAKGNILERFSAQQFPDLHSELNLSSLELGDSALYFCASSATGTGWYEQYFGPGTRLTVT.